This T cell receptor beta chain was sequenced in a study of follicular helper T cells after annual influenza vaccination. Background on the study: Some donors were sampled over the 2013-2014, 2014-2015 and 2015-2016 vaccinations. Whole-study results and caveats: Recurrent ICOS+CD38+ cTfh clonotypes included tetramer and AIM influenza-specific ones.

This table comes from immunoSEQ multiplex PCR, and its TCRdb copy is limited to in-frame clones, with some not included. The sample lists 1,000 to 1,500 clones; over 65% were seen once. V dropped 10 bases and J dropped 4 bases, with 15 bases sitting between them. The CDR3 runs 13 residues. The germline V gene has CDR1 LNHDA and CDR2 SQIVND (reference sequence). Concerning this clone itself: Antigen specificity is unknown.

Time point here: 2014-2015 season, 7 days after vaccination. The material sequenced was CXCR5+ CD38+ circulating T follicular helper cells from blood, taken 7 days after influenza vaccination. Subset indicated: circulating Tfh, non-naive CD4+CXCR5+PD-1+ (ICOS+CD38+ or ICOS-CD38-). The gene calls are TRBV19 and TRBJ2-3, with a weak D call TRBD1 (6 bases). This clonotype was obtained from an adult who received the influenza vaccine. CDR3 sequence reads: CATTPQGSDTQYF. The CDR3 DNA reads TGTGCCACGACACCCCAGGGGTCAGATACGCAGTATTTT.